The rows below give T cell receptor beta chains drawn from one sample of a study of blood T cell repertoires in COVID-19. TCRdb's table, derived via immunoSEQ multiplex PCR, lists solely in-frame clones and lacks some. The sample holds about 200,000 clones; about four fifths are singletons and the top ten take 7.5% to 9%. Sequences were obtained from peripheral blood. These receptors were taken from a woman in her forties or fifties with acute or convalescent COVID-19. Both conserved end residues are part of each CDR3. The D gene is left open where the match is weak. Expanded clones are given a class, and other clones once, few, many or no size at all.

cdr3_nt cdr3_aa clone_size d_call j_call v_call
TGTGCCAGCTCACCCGGACAGGGAGAAGATGAAAAACTGTTTTTT CASSPGQGEDEKLFF - TRBD1 TRBJ1-4 TRBV18
TGTGCTAGTGGTCCACCAGTTAACTATGGCTACACCTTC CASGPPVNYGYTF - - TRBJ1-2 TRBV12-5
TGTGCCAGCAGTTTCCCTATGTCACTAGCGGGAAGAGAGACCCAGTACTTC CASSFPMSLAGRETQYF once TRBD2 TRBJ2-5 TRBV28
TGTGCCAGCAGCTTGGTGGGCGGGAGTCTAAACGAGCAGTACTTC CASSLVGGSLNEQYF - TRBD2 TRBJ2-7 TRBV5-4
TGTGCCAGTAGTATAGCGTTAAGCACAGATACGCAGTATTTT CASSIALSTDTQYF - - TRBJ2-3 TRBV19
TGTGCCAGCAGAGGGGTTTATAGCGGGCAGTATAACTACGAGCAGTACTTC CASRGVYSGQYNYEQYF once TRBD2 TRBJ2-7 TRBV9
TGTGCCAGCAGCCTCCTCAAAGGGGGGACAGGGCTAAACACTGAAGCTTTCTTT CASSLLKGGTGLNTEAFF - TRBD1 TRBJ1-1 TRBV7-9
TGTGCCAGCAGCGACCGGGCTGCGGGCTACGAGCAGTACTTC CASSDRAAGYEQYF - - TRBJ2-7 TRBV11-2
TGTGCCAGCAGCTCCTGGCGGGACACAGATACGCAGTATTTT CASSSWRDTDTQYF - - TRBJ2-3 TRBV11-1
TGTGCCAGCAGCCAAGTGGTTAGATCGGGGGAGACCCAGTACTTC CASSQVVRSGETQYF - - TRBJ2-5 TRBV3-1/TRBV3-2
TGTGCCAGCAGCGTAGGGACTAGCGGGAGAATAGGGGAGCTGTTTTTT CASSVGTSGRIGELFF - TRBD2 TRBJ2-2 TRBV9
TGTGCCAGTAGTCCTCGGACAGGGGTGAACACTGAAGCTTTCTTT CASSPRTGVNTEAFF few TRBD1 TRBJ1-1 TRBV19
TGTGCCAGCAGTTCCGGGGAGGGGACCCAAGAGACCCAGTACTTC CASSSGEGTQETQYF - TRBD2 TRBJ2-5 TRBV27
TGTGCCAGCAGCTTAGGTCCCCAGAACCAAGAGACCCAGTACTTC CASSLGPQNQETQYF - - TRBJ2-5 TRBV7-9
TGTGCCAGTAGTATACAGGCCCGGAACACTGAAGCTTTCTTT CASSIQARNTEAFF - - TRBJ1-1 TRBV19
TGTGCCAGCAGTTTCCCTCCACCAGGGACTTACTACTACGAGCAGTACTTC CASSFPPPGTYYYEQYF once - TRBJ2-7 TRBV28
TGTGCCAGCAGTTACTCTAGAGGCACAGATACGCAGTATTTT CASSYSRGTDTQYF - - TRBJ2-3 TRBV6-5
TGTGCCAGCTCACCGCAGGGACAACAGCCCCAGCATTTT CASSPQGQQPQHF - - TRBJ1-5 TRBV18
TGTGCCAGCAGCTATATCTCCTATAATTCACCCCTCCACTTT CASSYISYNSPLHF - - TRBJ1-6 TRBV11-2
TGTGCCAGCAGCTCAGGGGGTAGGGGCACAGATACGCAGTATTTT CASSSGGRGTDTQYF - TRBD1 TRBJ2-3 TRBV7-2
TGTGCCTTTTTCCCCCGGGGAACTAATGAAAAACTGTTTTTT CAFFPRGTNEKLFF - - TRBJ1-4 TRBV30
TGTGCCAGCAGCTTGGATCACGGTGGCTACACCTTC CASSLDHGGYTF - - TRBJ1-2 TRBV5-6
TGCAGTGCTAGTGCGGGACTAGCGGGAGGCGGTGAGCAGTTCTTC CSASAGLAGGGEQFF - TRBD2 TRBJ2-1 TRBV20-1
TGTGCCAGCAGTTTATGGGGTAGCGGGAACTACGAGCAGTACTTC CASSLWGSGNYEQYF once TRBD2 TRBJ2-7 TRBV28
TGTGCCTGGACCTTCGCGACAGGGGTCAATGAGCAGTTCTTC CAWTFATGVNEQFF - TRBD1 TRBJ2-1 TRBV30
TGTGCCAGCAGTAACGACAGGGGGCGCGAGCAGTACTTC CASSNDRGREQYF few TRBD1 TRBJ2-7 TRBV2
TGTGCCAGCAGCCGCAGGGAGAACACTGAAGCTTTCTTT CASSRRENTEAFF - - TRBJ1-1 TRBV3-1/TRBV3-2
TGTGCCAGCTCACCGGACAGGGGTGGGAATCAGCCCCAGCATTTT CASSPDRGGNQPQHF many TRBD1 TRBJ1-5 TRBV18
TGTGCCAGCAGCTTTACTCTAGCGGGAGGGAGGGACAATGAGCAGTTCTTC CASSFTLAGGRDNEQFF - TRBD2 TRBJ2-1 TRBV5-4
TGTGCCAGCAGTCCCCAGGGACAGGGAGGTTACGAGCAGTACTTC CASSPQGQGGYEQYF - TRBD1 TRBJ2-7 TRBV28
TGTGCCAGCAGCCCGGACATGGGATTGGGCGAGCAGTACTTC CASSPDMGLGEQYF - - TRBJ2-7 TRBV14
TGTGCCAGCAGTCCACCCGACAGGGTACGGAACGAGCAGTACTTC CASSPPDRVRNEQYF few TRBD1 TRBJ2-7 TRBV28
TGTGCCAGCAGTTACGGGTCAGGGGCTAATGAAAAACTGTTTTTT CASSYGSGANEKLFF - - TRBJ1-4 TRBV6-5
TGTGCCAGCAGTGAAGAATGGGGACTGAACAATCAGCCCCAGCATTTT CASSEEWGLNNQPQHF - - TRBJ1-5 TRBV6-1
TGTGCCAGCAGTGTAGGGGTTAACAATGAGCAGTTCTTC CASSVGVNNEQFF - - TRBJ2-1 TRBV28
TGTGCCAGCAGCTTTGGACACCTGAACTATGGCTACACCTTC CASSFGHLNYGYTF - - TRBJ1-2 TRBV11-3
TGTGCCAGCGGGCTACGTGGGGGCGATGAGCAGTTCTTC CASGLRGGDEQFF - - TRBJ2-1 TRBV11-3
TGTGCCAGTAGTATAGCGGCGGGGGGTTATCAGCCCCAGCATTTT CASSIAAGGYQPQHF - - TRBJ1-5 TRBV19
TGCAGTGCTAGTACAGCGGAGGTCGGCAGTGGAGAGCTGTTTTTT CSASTAEVGSGELFF - - TRBJ2-2 TRBV20-1
TGTGCCAGCAGCCAATACGATGGTGCGGAGACCCAGTACTTC CASSQYDGAETQYF - - TRBJ2-5 TRBV3-1/TRBV3-2
TGTGCCAGCAGCTTAGGGAGACTTAACTATGGCTACACCTTC CASSLGRLNYGYTF - - TRBJ1-2 TRBV5-6
TGTGCCAGCAGCTTGGAGGAAGGGACTAGCTCCTACAATGAGCAGTTCTTC CASSLEEGTSSYNEQFF - TRBD2 TRBJ2-1 TRBV5-5
TGTGCCAGCAGCTTGCGAGACTTCACAGATACGCAGTATTTT CASSLRDFTDTQYF - - TRBJ2-3 TRBV7-2
TGCGCCAGCAGCCATACCCCGGGACAGGGGAGAAAGACCCAGTACTTC CASSHTPGQGRKTQYF once TRBD1 TRBJ2-5 TRBV5-1
TGTGCCAGCCGAGACTCTAACACCGGGGAGCTGTTTTTT CASRDSNTGELFF - - TRBJ2-2 TRBV2
TGTGCCAGCAGTGAAGGGACAGGGGGCTACGAGCAGTACTTC CASSEGTGGYEQYF - TRBD1 TRBJ2-7 TRBV6-1
TGTGCCAGCAGCCTAGGGAGGGGAACAGATACGCAGTATTTT CASSLGRGTDTQYF few TRBD2 TRBJ2-3 TRBV3-1/TRBV3-2
TGTGCCAGCAGTTATCGGGAGGGCCGGACCGGGGAGCTGTTTTTT CASSYREGRTGELFF once TRBD2 TRBJ2-2 TRBV28
TGTGCCAGTAGTACCGACACCCTCATAAGTGAGACCCAGTACTTC CASSTDTLISETQYF - - TRBJ2-5 TRBV19
TGCGCCAGCAGCTTGAGTAGTGGGTTGCGGAATTCACCCCTCCACTTT CASSLSSGLRNSPLHF - - TRBJ1-6 TRBV5-1